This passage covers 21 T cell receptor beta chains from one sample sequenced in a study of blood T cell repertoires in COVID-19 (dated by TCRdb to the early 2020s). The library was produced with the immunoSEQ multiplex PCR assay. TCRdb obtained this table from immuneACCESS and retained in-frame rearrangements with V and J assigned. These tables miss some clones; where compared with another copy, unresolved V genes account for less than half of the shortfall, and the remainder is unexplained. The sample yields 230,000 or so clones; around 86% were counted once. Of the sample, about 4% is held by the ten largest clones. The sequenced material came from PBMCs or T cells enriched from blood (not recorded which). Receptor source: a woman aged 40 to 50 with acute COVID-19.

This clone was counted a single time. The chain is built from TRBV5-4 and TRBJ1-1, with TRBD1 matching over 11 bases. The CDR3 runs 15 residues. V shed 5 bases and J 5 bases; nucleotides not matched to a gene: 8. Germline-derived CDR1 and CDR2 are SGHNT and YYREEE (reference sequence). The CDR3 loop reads CASSSGTGGGTEAFF. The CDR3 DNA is TGTGCCAGCAGTTCCGGGACAGGGGGTGGGACTGAAGCTTTCTTT.

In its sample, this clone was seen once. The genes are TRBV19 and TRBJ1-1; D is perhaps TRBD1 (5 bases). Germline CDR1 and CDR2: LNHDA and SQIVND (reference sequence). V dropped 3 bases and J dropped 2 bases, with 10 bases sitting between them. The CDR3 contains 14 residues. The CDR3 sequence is CASSMSRENTEAFF. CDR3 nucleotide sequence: TGTGCCAGTAGTATGTCCAGGGAAAACACTGAAGCTTTCTTT.

CDR3 nucleotides: TGTGCCAGCTCCCCGGGGGTCAATGAGCAGTTCTTC. Its translation is CASSPGVNEQFF. The chain has TRBV18 and TRBJ2-1; the D gene is possibly TRBD2 (6 bases). The CDR3 is 12 residues long. Trimming took 6 bases from V and 6 from J, leaving 9 bases between them. CDR1 and CDR2 from the germline V gene are KGHSH and LQKENI.

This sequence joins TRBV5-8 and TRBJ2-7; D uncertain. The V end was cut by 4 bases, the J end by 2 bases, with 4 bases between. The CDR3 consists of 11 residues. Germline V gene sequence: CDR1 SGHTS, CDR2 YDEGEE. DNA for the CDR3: TGTGCCAGCAGCCCGGCCTACGAGCAGTACTTC. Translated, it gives CASSPAYEQYF.

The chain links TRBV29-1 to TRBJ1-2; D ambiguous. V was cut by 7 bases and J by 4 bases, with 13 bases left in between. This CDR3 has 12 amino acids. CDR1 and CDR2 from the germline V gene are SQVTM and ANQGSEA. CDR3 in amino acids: CSAGGLGYGYTF. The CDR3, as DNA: TGCAGCGCCGGTGGGCTTGGCTATGGCTACACCTTC.

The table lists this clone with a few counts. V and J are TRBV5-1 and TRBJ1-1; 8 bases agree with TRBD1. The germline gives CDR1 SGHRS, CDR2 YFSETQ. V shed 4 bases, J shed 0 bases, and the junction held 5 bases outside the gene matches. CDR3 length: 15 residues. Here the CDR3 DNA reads TGCGCCAGCAGCAGAGAGACAGGGGTGAACACTGAAGCTTTCTTT. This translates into CASSRETGVNTEAFF.

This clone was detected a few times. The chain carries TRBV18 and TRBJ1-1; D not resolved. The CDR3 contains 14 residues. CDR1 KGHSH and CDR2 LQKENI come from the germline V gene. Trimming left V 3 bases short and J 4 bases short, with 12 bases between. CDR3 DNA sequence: TGTGCCAGCTCACCTACGGTGTCAGGCACTGAAGCTTTCTTT. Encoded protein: CASSPTVSGTEAFF.

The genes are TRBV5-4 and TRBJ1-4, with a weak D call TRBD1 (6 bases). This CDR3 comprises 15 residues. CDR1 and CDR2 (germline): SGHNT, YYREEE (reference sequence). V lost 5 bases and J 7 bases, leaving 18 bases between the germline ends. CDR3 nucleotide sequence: TGTGCCAGCAGTCCCGAATCGGGGGGGCGTGAAAAACTGTTTTTT. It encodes CASSPESGGREKLFF.

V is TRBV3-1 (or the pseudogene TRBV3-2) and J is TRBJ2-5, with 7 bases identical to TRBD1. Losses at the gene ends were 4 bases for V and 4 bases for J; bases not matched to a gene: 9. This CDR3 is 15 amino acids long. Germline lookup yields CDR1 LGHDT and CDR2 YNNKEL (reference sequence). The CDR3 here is CASSPTGIGGETQYF. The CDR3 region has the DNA TGTGCCAGCAGCCCGACAGGGATAGGAGGAGAGACCCAGTACTTC.

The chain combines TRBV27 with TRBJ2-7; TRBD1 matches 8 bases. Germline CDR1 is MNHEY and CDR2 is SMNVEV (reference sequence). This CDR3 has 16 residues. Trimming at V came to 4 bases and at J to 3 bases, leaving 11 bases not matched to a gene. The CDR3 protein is CASSSTQGAGNYEQYF. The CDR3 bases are TGTGCCAGCAGTTCGACCCAGGGGGCAGGGAACTACGAGCAGTACTTC.

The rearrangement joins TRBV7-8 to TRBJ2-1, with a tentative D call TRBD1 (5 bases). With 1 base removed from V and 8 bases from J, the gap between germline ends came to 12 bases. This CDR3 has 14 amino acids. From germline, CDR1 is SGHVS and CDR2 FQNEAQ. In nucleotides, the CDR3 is TGTGCCAGCAGCTTAGAGGCAGGGAAATATGAGCAGTTCTTC. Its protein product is CASSLEAGKYEQFF.

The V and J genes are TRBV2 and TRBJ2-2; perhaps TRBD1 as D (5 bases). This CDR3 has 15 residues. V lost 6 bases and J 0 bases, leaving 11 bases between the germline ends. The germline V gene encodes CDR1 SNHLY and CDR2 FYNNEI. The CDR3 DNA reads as TGTGCCAGCAGAGAGACAGTTGCGAACACCGGGGAGCTGTTTTTT. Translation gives CASRETVANTGELFF.

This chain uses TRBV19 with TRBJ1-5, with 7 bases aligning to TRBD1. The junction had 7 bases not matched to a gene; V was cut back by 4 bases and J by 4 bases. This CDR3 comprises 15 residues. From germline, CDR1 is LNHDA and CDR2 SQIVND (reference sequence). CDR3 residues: CASSKVGTENQPQHF. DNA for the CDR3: TGTGCCAGTAGTAAAGTAGGGACAGAAAATCAGCCCCAGCATTTT.

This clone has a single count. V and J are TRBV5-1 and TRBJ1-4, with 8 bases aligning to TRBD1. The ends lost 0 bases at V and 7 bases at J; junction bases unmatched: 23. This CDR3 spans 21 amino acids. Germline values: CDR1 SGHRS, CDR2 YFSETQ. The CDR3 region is CASSLVQQDGRGRRAGEKLFF. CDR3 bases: TGCGCCAGCAGCTTGGTCCAACAGGATGGCAGGGGGCGGAGAGCGGGTGAAAAACTGTTTTTT.

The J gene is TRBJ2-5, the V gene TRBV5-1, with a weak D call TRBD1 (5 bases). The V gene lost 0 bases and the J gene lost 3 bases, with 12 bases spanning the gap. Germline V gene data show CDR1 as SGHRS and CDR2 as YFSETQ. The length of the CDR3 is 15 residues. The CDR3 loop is CASSLGDRAEETQYF. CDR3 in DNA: TGCGCCAGCAGCTTGGGAGACAGAGCAGAAGAGACCCAGTACTTC.

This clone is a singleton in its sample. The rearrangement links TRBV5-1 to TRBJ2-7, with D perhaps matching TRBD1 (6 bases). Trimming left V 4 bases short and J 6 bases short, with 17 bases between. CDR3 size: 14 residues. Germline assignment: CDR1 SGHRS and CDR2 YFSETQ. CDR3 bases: TGCGCCAGCAGCCCCGGGACAAACTGGAGCGAGCAGTACTTC. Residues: CASSPGTNWSEQYF.

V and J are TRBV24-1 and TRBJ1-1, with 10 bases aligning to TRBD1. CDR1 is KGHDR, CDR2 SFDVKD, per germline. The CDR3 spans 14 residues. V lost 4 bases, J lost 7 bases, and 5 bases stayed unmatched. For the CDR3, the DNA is TGTGCCACCAGTGAGGGGACAGGGGCGGGTGAAGCTTTCTTT. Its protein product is CATSEGTGAGEAFF.

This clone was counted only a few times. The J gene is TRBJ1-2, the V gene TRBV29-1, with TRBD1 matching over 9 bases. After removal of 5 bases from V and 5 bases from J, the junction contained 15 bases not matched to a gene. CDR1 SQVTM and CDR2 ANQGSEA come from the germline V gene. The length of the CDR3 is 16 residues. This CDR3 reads CSVLLFGQGLHYGYTF. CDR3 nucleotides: TGCAGCGTTTTGTTATTCGGACAGGGGCTTCATTATGGCTACACCTTC.

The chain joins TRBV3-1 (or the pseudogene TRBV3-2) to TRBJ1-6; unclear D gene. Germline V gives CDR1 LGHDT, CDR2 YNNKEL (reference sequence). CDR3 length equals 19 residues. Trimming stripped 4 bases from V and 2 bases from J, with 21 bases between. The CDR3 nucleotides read TGTGCCAGCAGCCCCAAGGGCTGGGAGGGAAGTGCCTATAATTCACCCCTCCACTTT. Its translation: CASSPKGWEGSAYNSPLHF.

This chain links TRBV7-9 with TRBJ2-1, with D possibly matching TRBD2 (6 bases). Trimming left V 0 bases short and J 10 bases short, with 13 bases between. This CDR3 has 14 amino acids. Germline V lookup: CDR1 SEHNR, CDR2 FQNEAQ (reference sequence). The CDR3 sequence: CASSLAWKGLEQFF. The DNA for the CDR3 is TGTGCCAGCAGCTTAGCTTGGAAGGGACTGGAGCAGTTCTTC.

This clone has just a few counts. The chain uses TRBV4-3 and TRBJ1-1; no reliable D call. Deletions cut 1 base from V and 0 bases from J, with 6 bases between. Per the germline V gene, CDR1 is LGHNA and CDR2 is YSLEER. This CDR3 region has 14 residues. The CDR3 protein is CASSQAVMNTEAFF. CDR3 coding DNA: TGCGCCAGCAGCCAAGCTGTAATGAACACTGAAGCTTTCTTT.